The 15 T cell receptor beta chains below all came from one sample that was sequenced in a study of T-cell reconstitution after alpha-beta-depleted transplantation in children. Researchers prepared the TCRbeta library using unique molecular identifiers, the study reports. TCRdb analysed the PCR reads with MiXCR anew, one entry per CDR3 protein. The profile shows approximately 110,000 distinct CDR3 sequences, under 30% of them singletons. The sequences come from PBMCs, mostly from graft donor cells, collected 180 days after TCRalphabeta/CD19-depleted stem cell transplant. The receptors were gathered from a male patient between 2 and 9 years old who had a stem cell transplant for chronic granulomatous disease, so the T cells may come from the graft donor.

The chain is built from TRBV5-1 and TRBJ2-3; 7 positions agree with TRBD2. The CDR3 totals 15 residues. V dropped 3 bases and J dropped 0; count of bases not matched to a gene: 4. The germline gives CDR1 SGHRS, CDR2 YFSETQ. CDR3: CASSSREASTDTQYF. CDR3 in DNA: TGCGCCAGCAGCTCCCGGGAGGCTAGCACAGATACGCAGTATTTT.

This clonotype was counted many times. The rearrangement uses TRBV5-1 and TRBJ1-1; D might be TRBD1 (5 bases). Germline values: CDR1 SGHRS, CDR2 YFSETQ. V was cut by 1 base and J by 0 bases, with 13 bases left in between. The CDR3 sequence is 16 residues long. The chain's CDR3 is CASSLWESTVNTEAFF. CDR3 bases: TGCGCCAGCAGCTTGTGGGAATCGACAGTGAACACTGAAGCTTTCTTT.

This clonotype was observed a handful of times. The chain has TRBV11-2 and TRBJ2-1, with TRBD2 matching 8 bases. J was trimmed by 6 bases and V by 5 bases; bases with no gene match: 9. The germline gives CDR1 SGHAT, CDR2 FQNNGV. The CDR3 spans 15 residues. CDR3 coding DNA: TGTGCCAGCAGCAGCCGGACTAGCTTTCGCAATGAGCAGTTCTTC. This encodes CASSSRTSFRNEQFF. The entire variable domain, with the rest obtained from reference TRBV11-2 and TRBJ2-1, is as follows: EAGVAQSPRYKIIEKRQSVAFWCNPISGHATLYWYQQILGQGPKLLIQFQNNGVVDDSQLPKDRFSAERLKGVDSTLKIQPAKLEDSAVYLCASSSRTSFRNEQFFGPGTRLTVL.

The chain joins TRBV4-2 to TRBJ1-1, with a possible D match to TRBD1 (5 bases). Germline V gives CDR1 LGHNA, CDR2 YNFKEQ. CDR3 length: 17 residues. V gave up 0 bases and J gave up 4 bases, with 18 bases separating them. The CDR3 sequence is CASSQDGWGVVRTEAFF. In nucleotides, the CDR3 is TGTGCCAGCAGCCAAGACGGTTGGGGCGTGGTTCGCACTGAAGCTTTCTTT.

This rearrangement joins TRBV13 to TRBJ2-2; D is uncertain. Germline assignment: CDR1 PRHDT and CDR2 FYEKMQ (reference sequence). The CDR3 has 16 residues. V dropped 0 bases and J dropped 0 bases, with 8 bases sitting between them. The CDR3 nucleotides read TGTGCCAGCAGCTTAGGACAGAACGCGAACACCGGGGAGCTGTTTTTT. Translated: CASSLGQNANTGELFF.

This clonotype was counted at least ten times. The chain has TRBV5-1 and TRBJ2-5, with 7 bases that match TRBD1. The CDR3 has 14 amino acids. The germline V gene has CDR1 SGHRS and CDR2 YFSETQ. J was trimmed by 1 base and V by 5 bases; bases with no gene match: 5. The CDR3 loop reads CASRVTGAQETQYF. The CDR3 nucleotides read TGCGCCAGCAGAGTCACAGGGGCCCAAGAGACCCAGTACTTC.

The CDR3, as DNA: TGTGCCAGCAGACCACTAGCGGTCTCCTACAATGAGCAGTTCTTC. This translates into CASRPLAVSYNEQFF. This chain connects TRBV27 to TRBJ2-1, with 8 bases that match TRBD2. Looked up from germline, CDR1 is MNHEY and CDR2 is SMNVEV (reference sequence). V was clipped by 6 bases and J by 0 bases; unmatched bases: 4. The CDR3 loop spans 15 amino acids.

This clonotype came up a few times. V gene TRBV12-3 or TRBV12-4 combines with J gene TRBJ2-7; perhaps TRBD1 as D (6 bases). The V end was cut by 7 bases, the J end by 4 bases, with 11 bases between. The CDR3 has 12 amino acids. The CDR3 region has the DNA TGTGCCAGCACCATTACAGGGTACGAGCAGTACTTC. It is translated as CASTITGYEQYF.

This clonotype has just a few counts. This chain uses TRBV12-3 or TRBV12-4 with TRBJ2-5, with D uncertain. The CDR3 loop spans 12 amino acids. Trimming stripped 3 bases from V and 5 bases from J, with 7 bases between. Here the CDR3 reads CASSLGRETQYF. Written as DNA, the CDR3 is TGTGCCAGCAGTTTGGGCAGGGAGACCCAGTACTTC.

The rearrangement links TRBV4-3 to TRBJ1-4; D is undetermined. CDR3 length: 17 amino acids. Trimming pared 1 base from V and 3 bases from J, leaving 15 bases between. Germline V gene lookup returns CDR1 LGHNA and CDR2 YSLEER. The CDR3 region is CASSQVAGKRANEKLFF. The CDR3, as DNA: TGCGCCAGCAGCCAAGTCGCTGGGAAGAGAGCTAATGAAAAACTGTTTTTT.

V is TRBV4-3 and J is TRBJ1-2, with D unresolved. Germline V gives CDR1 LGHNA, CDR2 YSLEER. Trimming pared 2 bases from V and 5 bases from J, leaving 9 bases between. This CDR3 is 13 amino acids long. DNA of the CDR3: TGCGCCAGCAGCCAATCTTTAGGGTATGGCTACACCTTC. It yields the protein CASSQSLGYGYTF.

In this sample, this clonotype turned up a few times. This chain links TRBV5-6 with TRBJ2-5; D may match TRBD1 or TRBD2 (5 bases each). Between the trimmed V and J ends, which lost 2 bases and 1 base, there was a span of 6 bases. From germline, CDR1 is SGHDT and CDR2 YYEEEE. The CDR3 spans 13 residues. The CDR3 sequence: CASSFGAQETQYF. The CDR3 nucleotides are TGTGCCAGCAGCTTCGGGGCCCAAGAGACCCAGTACTTC.

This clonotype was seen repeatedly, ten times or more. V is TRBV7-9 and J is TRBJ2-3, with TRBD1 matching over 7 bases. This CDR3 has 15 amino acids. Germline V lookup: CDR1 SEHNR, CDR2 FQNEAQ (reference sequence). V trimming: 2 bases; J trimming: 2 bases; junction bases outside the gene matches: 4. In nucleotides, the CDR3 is TGTGCCAGCAGCTTACCACAGGGGTTCACAGATACGCAGTATTTT. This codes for CASSLPQGFTDTQYF. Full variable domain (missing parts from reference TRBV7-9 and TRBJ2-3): DTGVSQNPRHKITKRGQNVTFRCDPISEHNRLYWYRQTLGQGPEFLTYFQNEAQLEKSRLLSDRFSAERPKGSFSTLEIQRTEQGDSAMYLCASSLPQGFTDTQYFGPGTRLTVL.

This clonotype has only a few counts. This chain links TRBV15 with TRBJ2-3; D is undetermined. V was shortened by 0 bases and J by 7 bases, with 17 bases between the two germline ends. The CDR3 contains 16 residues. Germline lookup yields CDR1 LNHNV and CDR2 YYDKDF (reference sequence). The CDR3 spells CATSRDQAYSTNTQYF. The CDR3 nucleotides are TGTGCCACCAGCAGAGATCAGGCCTACTCAACCAATACGCAGTATTTT. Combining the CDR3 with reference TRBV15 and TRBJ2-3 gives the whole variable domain DAMVIQNPRYQVTQFGKPVTLSCSQTLNHNVMYWYQQKSSQAPKLLFHYYDKDFNNEADTPDNFQSRRPNTSFCFLDIRSPGLGDTAMYLCATSRDQAYSTNTQYFGPGTRLTVL.

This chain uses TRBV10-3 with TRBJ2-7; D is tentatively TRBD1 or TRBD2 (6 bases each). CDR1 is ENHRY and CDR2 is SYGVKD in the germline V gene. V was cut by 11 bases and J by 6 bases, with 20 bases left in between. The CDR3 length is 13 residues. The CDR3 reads CAVSLRGEIEQYF. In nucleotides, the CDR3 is TGTGCCGTGTCCTTGAGGGGGGAGATCGAGCAGTACTTC.